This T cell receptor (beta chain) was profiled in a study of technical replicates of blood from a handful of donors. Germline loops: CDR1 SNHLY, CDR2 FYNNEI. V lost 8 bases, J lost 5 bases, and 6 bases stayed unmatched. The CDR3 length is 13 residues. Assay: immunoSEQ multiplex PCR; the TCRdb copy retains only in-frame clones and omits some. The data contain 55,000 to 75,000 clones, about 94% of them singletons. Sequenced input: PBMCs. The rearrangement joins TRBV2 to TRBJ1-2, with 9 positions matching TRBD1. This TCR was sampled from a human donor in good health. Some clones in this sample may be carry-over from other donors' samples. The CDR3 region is CASRQGVSYGYTF. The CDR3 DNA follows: TGTGCCAGCCGACAGGGGGTTTCGTATGGCTACACCTTC.